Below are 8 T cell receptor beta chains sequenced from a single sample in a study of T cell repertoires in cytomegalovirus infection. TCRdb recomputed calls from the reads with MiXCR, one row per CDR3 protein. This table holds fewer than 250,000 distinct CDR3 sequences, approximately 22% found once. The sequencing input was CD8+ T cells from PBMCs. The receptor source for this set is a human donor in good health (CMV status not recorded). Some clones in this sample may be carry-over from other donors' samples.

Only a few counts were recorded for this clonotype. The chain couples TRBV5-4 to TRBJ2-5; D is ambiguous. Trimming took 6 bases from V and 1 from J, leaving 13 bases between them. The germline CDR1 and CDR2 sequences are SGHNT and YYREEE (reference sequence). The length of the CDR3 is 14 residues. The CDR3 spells CASKFRGGQETQYF. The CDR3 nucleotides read TGTGCCAGCAAATTTCGTGGCGGCCAAGAGACCCAGTACTTC. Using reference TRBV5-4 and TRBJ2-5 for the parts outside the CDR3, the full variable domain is ETGVTQSPTHLIKTRGQQVTLRCSSQSGHNTVSWYQQALGQGPQFIFQYYREEENGRGNFPPRFSGLQFPNYSSELNVNALELDDSALYLCASKFRGGQETQYFGPGTRLLVL.

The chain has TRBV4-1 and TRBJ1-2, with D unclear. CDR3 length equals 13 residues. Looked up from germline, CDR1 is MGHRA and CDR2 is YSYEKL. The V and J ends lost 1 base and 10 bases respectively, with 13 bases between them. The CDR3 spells CASSQAGTYDYTF. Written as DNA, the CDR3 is TGCGCCAGCAGCCAAGCGGGCACTTACGACTACACCTTC.

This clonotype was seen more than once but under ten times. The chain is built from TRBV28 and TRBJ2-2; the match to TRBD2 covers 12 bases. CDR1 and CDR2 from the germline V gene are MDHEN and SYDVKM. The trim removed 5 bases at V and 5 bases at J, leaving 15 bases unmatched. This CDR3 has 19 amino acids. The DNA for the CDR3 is TGTGCCAGCAGTCCCCTCGGACTAGCGGGGCCCCTGGGGACCGGGGAGCTGTTTTTT. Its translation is CASSPLGLAGPLGTGELFF.

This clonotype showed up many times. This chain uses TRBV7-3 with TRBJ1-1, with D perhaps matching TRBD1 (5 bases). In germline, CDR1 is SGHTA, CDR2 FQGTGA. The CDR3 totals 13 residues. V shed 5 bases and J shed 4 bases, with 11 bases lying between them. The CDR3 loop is CASSGRGRTEAFF. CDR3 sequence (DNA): TGTGCCAGCAGCGGAAGGGGCCGCACTGAAGCTTTCTTT. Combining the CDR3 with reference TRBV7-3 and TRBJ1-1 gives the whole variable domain GAGVSQTPSNKVTEKGKYVELRCDPISGHTALYWYRQSLGQGPEFLIYFQGTGAADDSGLPNDRFFAVRPEGSVSTLKIQRTERGDSAVYLCASSGRGRTEAFFGQGTRLTVV.

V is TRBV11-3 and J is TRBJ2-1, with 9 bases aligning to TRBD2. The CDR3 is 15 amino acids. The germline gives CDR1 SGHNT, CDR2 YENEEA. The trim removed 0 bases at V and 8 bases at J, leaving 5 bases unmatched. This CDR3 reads CASSLERGGLDEQFF. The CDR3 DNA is TGTGCCAGCAGCTTAGAGCGGGGGGGGTTGGATGAGCAGTTCTTC.

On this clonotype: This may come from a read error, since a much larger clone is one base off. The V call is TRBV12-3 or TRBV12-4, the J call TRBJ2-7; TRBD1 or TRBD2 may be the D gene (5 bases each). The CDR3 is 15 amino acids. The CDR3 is CASSLAQGEAYKQYF. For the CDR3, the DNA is TGTGCCAGCAGTTTAGCGCAGGGAGAAGCCTACAAGCAGTACTTC.

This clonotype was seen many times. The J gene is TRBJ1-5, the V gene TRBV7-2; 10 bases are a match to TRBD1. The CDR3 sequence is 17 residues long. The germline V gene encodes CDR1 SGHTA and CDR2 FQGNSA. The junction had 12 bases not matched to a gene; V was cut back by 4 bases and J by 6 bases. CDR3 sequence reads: CASSSSPDRGGSQPQHF. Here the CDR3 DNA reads TGTGCCAGCAGCTCCTCACCGGACAGGGGGGGGAGTCAGCCCCAGCATTTT.

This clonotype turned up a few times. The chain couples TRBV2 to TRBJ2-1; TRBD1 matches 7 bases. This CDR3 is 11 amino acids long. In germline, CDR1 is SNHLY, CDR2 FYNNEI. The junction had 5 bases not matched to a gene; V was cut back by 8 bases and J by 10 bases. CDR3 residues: CASRQGQEQFF. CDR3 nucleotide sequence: TGTGCCAGCCGACAGGGCCAAGAGCAGTTCTTC.